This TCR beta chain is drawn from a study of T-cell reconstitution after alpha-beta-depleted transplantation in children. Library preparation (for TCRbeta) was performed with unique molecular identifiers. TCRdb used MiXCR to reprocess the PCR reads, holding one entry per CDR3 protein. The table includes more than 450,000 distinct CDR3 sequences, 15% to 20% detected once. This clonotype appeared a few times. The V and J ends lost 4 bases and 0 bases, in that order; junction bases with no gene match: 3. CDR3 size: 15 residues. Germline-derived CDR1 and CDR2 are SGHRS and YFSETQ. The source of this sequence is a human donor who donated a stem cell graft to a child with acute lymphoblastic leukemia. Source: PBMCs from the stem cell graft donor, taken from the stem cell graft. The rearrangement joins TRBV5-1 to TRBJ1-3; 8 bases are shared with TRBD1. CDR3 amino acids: CASSLGQVSGNTIYF. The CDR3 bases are TGCGCCAGCAGCCTGGGACAGGTCTCTGGAAACACCATATATTTT. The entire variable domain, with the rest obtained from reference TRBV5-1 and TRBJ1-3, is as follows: KAGVTQTPRYLIKTRGQQVTLSCSPISGHRSVSWYQQTPGQGLQFLFEYFSETQRNKGNFPGRFSGRQFSNSRSEMNVSTLELGDSALYLCASSLGQVSGNTIYFGEGSWLTVV.